The 24 T cell receptor beta chains below all came from one sample that was sequenced in a study of shared clonotypes between healthy human individuals. Sequencing used immunoSEQ multiplex PCR; TCRdb keeps in-frame clones, though not all of them. Of approximately 2.1 million clones in the sample, more than 85% are singletons; the top ten hold 0.39%. Material: naive CD4+ T cells from PBMCs. Sample subset: CD45RA+ positively selected. The receptors stem from a man aged 18 to 35 in good health. Some clones in this sample may be carry-over from other donors' samples.

The V call is TRBV4-3, the J call TRBJ2-6, with a weak D call TRBD2 (7 bases). The CDR3 consists of 19 residues. Germline lookup yields CDR1 LGHNA and CDR2 YSLEER. V gave up 4 bases and J gave up 1 base, with 20 bases separating them. The CDR3 reads CASSRSSQGRGSGANVLTF. Here the CDR3 DNA reads TGCGCCAGCAGCCGTAGTTCCCAGGGGAGGGGGTCTGGGGCCAACGTCCTGACTTTC.

This chain connects TRBV5-6 to TRBJ2-7; D not resolved. Germline V lookup: CDR1 SGHDT, CDR2 YYEEEE. The CDR3 is made up of 16 amino acids. The ends were cut back, 3 bases at V and 0 bases at J, with 16 bases in the middle. DNA for the CDR3: TGTGCCAGCAGCTCCTGGGGAAGCCTTAGCTCCTACGAGCAGTACTTC. Protein sequence: CASSSWGSLSSYEQYF.

Worth noting for this clone: Germline is not matched at one junction end, which may reflect a read error. The chain links TRBV5-1 to TRBJ1-2; the D gene is possibly TRBD1 (5 bases). The germline V gene encodes CDR1 SGHRS and CDR2 YFSETQ. The CDR3 runs to 12 residues. The CDR3 DNA reads as TGCGCCAGCAGCTTGGGAGGGGCCGAGAGCGCCTTC. This translates into CASSLGGAESAF. Filled out from reference TRBV5-1 and TRBJ1-2, the complete variable domain reads KAGVTQTPRYLIKTRGQQVTLSCSPISGHRSVSWYQQTPGQGLQFLFEYFSETQRNKGNFPGRFSGRQFSNSRSEMNVSTLELGDSALYLCASSLGGAESAFGSGTRLTVV.

V is TRBV4-1 and J is TRBJ2-7, with D unresolved. Germline lookup yields CDR1 MGHRA and CDR2 YSYEKL. V was shortened by 8 bases and J by 1 base, with 15 bases between the two germline ends. The CDR3 runs to 14 residues. CDR3 in DNA: TGCGCCAGCCGTGGCACCCTCCTTTCCTACGAGCAGTACTTC. Translating gives CASRGTLLSYEQYF.

This clone has only one observation. The rearrangement joins TRBV11-2 to TRBJ2-3; 14 nucleotides line up with TRBD2. With 4 bases clipped from V and 6 bases from J, the junction kept 12 bases outside the gene matches. Germline V lookup: CDR1 SGHAT, CDR2 FQNNGV. The CDR3 consists of 18 residues. Written as DNA, the CDR3 is TGTGCCAGCAGCTACCGGCTGGGACTAGCGGGAGTATCGGATACGCAGTATTTT. Translation: CASSYRLGLAGVSDTQYF.

The J gene is TRBJ1-1, the V gene TRBV7-9; D is uncertain. The CDR3 totals 16 residues. Germline CDR1 SEHNR, CDR2 FQNEAQ (reference sequence). Trimming left V 1 base short and J 0 bases short, with 12 bases between. The CDR3 coding sequence is TGTGCCAGCAGCTTAGTTACAGTTATTATGAACACTGAAGCTTTCTTT. Protein product: CASSLVTVIMNTEAFF.

The gene calls are TRBV5-6 and TRBJ2-7; the D gene is possibly TRBD2 (5 bases). The CDR3 consists of 12 residues. V was cut by 8 bases and J by 5 bases, with 14 bases left in between. Germline V gene lookup returns CDR1 SGHDT and CDR2 YYEEEE. The CDR3 sequence: CASLGSGDEQYF. CDR3 bases: TGTGCCAGTCTGGGGAGTGGGGACGAGCAGTACTTC.

The CDR3, as DNA: TGTGCCACCGGATCTAGCAGGGCGACTTTCTTT. It codes for CATGSSRATFF. J is TRBJ1-1 and V is TRBV15, with D tentatively TRBD1 (5 bases). The CDR3 is made up of 11 amino acids. Germline lookup yields CDR1 LNHNV and CDR2 YYDKDF (reference sequence). V was trimmed by 8 bases and J by 12 bases, leaving 16 bases between them.

This chain links TRBV7-9 with TRBJ1-1; D perhaps matches TRBD1 (6 bases). The CDR3 is made up of 12 amino acids. Trimming pared 5 bases from V and 8 bases from J, leaving 12 bases between. The germline gives CDR1 SEHNR, CDR2 FQNEAQ (reference sequence). The CDR3 loop is CASSVGGPEAFF. For the CDR3, the DNA is TGTGCCAGCAGCGTTGGGGGGCCAGAAGCTTTCTTT.

This clone has only one observation. The rearrangement uses TRBV7-3 and TRBJ2-1; 12 nucleotides match TRBD2. This CDR3 contains 20 residues. The ends lost 5 bases at V and 3 bases at J; junction bases unmatched: 17. The germline gives CDR1 SGHTA, CDR2 FQGTGA. The CDR3 loop reads CASSKNPLLAGGVFYNEQFF. DNA for the CDR3: TGTGCCAGCAGCAAAAATCCACTACTAGCGGGAGGCGTCTTCTACAATGAGCAGTTCTTC.

A remark on this clone: This sample includes further DNA sequences coding for the same CDR3. The J gene is TRBJ1-5, the V gene TRBV7-9, with TRBD1 matching 7 bases. Germline lookup yields CDR1 SEHNR and CDR2 FQNEAQ (reference sequence). V shed 0 bases and J 5 bases; nucleotides not matched to a gene: 4. CDR3 length: 15 residues. The CDR3 DNA reads as TGTGCCAGCAGCTTAGCAGGAGACAGGGATCAGCCCCAGCATTTT. Translated: CASSLAGDRDQPQHF. Full variable domain (rest looked up from reference TRBV7-9 and TRBJ1-5): DTGVSQNPRHKITKRGQNVTFRCDPISEHNRLYWYRQTLGQGPEFLTYFQNEAQLEKSRLLSDRFSAERPKGSFSTLEIQRTEQGDSAMYLCASSLAGDRDQPQHFGDGTRLSIL.

The V and J genes are TRBV7-3 and TRBJ2-3; 7 bases match TRBD1. Trimming removed 5 bases from V and 4 bases from J; junction bases left unmatched: 12. Germline V gives CDR1 SGHTA, CDR2 FQGTGA. This CDR3 comprises 16 residues. Here the CDR3 reads CASSPMRGRGADTQYF. The CDR3 DNA follows: TGTGCCAGCAGCCCCATGAGGGGGCGTGGGGCAGATACGCAGTATTTT.

The V gene is TRBV18, the J gene TRBJ1-1; TRBD1 aligns across 7 bases. The germline gives CDR1 KGHSH, CDR2 LQKENI. V shed 4 bases and J 3 bases; nucleotides not matched to a gene: 5. CDR3 length: 14 amino acids. The CDR3 sequence: CASSLNRGDTEAFF. Here the CDR3 DNA reads TGTGCCAGCTCACTCAACAGGGGTGACACTGAAGCTTTCTTT.

This clone was recorded a few times. In the same sample, other DNA sequences code for this CDR3. This chain joins TRBV7-3 and TRBJ1-1; no reliable D call. The CDR3 runs 14 residues. The V and J ends lost 0 bases and 1 base respectively, with 6 bases between them. Per the germline V gene, CDR1 is SGHTA and CDR2 is FQGTGA. The CDR3 DNA reads TGTGCCAGCAGCTTAACCGCAGGGAACACTGAAGCTTTCTTT. Protein: CASSLTAGNTEAFF.

CDR3 in amino acids: CAWSVGWESAQHF. DNA of the CDR3: TGTGCCTGGAGTGTGGGTTGGGAATCAGCCCAGCATTTT. The V and J genes are TRBV30 and TRBJ1-5; D remains ambiguous. CDR1 is GTSNPN, CDR2 SVGIG, per germline (reference sequence). This CDR3 has 13 residues. The V and J ends lost 0 bases and 11 bases respectively, with 14 bases between them. The full variable domain, its missing parts supplied by reference TRBV30 and TRBJ1-5, is SQTIHQWPATLVQPVGSPLSLECTVEGTSNPNLYWYRQAAGRGLQLLFYSVGIGQISSEVPQNLSASRPQDRQFILSSKKLLLSDSGFYLCAWSVGWESAQHFGDGTRLSIL.

This sequence joins TRBV28 and TRBJ1-5; no clear D. Trimming removed 6 bases from V and 3 bases from J, with 12 bases in between. The CDR3 extends over 14 amino acids. The germline V gene encodes CDR1 MDHEN and CDR2 SYDVKM. The DNA of the CDR3 is TGTGCCAGCAGCGGGTTACCCTTCAATCAGCCCCAGCATTTT. Translated: CASSGLPFNQPQHF.

The rearrangement uses TRBV5-1 and TRBJ1-1; D possibly corresponds to TRBD1 (5 bases). This CDR3 region has 14 residues. Germline values: CDR1 SGHRS, CDR2 YFSETQ. Trimming stripped 4 bases from V and 6 bases from J, with 16 bases between. CDR3: CASSLTAGLAEAFF. CDR3 sequence (DNA): TGCGCCAGCAGCCTGACAGCGGGGCTTGCTGAAGCTTTCTTT.

This sequence joins TRBV7-3 and TRBJ2-1; a possible D gene is TRBD1 (6 bases). Trimming left V 9 bases short and J 2 bases short, with 11 bases between. The CDR3 totals 13 residues. Per the germline V gene, CDR1 is SGHTA and CDR2 is FQGTGA. The CDR3 loop is CASSRDTYNEQFF. CDR3 bases: TGTGCCAGTTCTAGGGACACCTACAATGAGCAGTTCTTC.

V usage is TRBV28 and J usage is TRBJ2-3; D is unresolved. CDR1 and CDR2 (germline): MDHEN, SYDVKM. Trimming pared 5 bases from V and 6 bases from J, leaving 12 bases between. The CDR3 covers 13 residues. The CDR3 DNA is TGTGCCAGCAGTCCCAATACCCCCGATACGCAGTATTTT. Amino acids: CASSPNTPDTQYF.

The chain has TRBV5-1 and TRBJ2-6, with TRBD1 matching 7 bases. Germline V gene lookup returns CDR1 SGHRS and CDR2 YFSETQ. This CDR3 spans 17 amino acids. Trimming cost V 4 bases and J 0 bases; bases outside gene matches: 7. The CDR3 bases are TGCGCCAGCAGCCCCGGGACAGCCAACTCTGGGGCCAACGTCCTGACTTTC. It is translated as CASSPGTANSGANVLTF.

The chain joins TRBV18 to TRBJ1-1; D is unresolved. From germline, CDR1 is KGHSH and CDR2 LQKENI. Trimming took 4 bases from V and 4 from J, leaving 13 bases between them. There are 14 residues in the CDR3. The CDR3 region is CASSHDLWGTEAFF. In DNA form, the CDR3 reads TGTGCCAGCTCACATGACCTTTGGGGCACTGAAGCTTTCTTT.

This chain connects TRBV27 to TRBJ2-1; TRBD2 matches 8 bases. Per germline, CDR1 MNHEY and CDR2 SMNVEV (reference sequence). V lost 8 bases and J lost 1; bases outside the gene matches: 4. This CDR3 has 14 amino acids. CDR3 nucleotides: TGTGCCAGCTCGCGGGAGGCGTCCTACAATGAGCAGTTCTTC. Its protein product is CASSREASYNEQFF.

This rearrangement joins TRBV9 to TRBJ2-5; D is perhaps TRBD2 (5 bases). From germline, CDR1 is SGDLS and CDR2 YYNGEE. This CDR3 region has 16 residues. V lost 0 bases, J lost 2 bases, and 14 bases lay in between. CDR3 sequence reads: CASSVGGWRVQETQYF. The CDR3 DNA sequence: TGTGCCAGCAGCGTAGGAGGGTGGCGGGTACAAGAGACCCAGTACTTC.

The rearrangement links TRBV5-1 to TRBJ2-7; D uncertain. CDR3 length: 12 amino acids. Trimming stripped 4 bases from V and 6 bases from J, with 11 bases between. The germline gives CDR1 SGHRS, CDR2 YFSETQ. In DNA form, the CDR3 reads TGCGCCAGCAGCCCACAAGTGGGCGAGCAGTACTTC. It codes for CASSPQVGEQYF. Looking up the rest from reference TRBV5-1 and TRBJ2-7 gives the full variable domain: KAGVTQTPRYLIKTRGQQVTLSCSPISGHRSVSWYQQTPGQGLQFLFEYFSETQRNKGNFPGRFSGRQFSNSRSEMNVSTLELGDSALYLCASSPQVGEQYFGPGTRLTVT.